The next 30 T cell receptor beta chains were all read from a single sample in a study of OX40 agonist ivuxolimab in advanced cancers. Using immunoSEQ multiplex PCR, the repertoire was profiled, and TCRdb retains in-frame clones only, with some absent. This table holds roughly 43,000 clones, 90% to 95% found once. The sequencing used CD4+ or CD8+ T cells sorted from blood, collected in a trial of the OX40 agonist ivuxolimab. These receptors were taken from an adult with an advanced solid tumor such as melanoma, head and neck, liver or kidney cancer.

The table lists this clone with a few counts. This chain connects TRBV6-1 to TRBJ2-5; D ambiguous. The CDR3 is 16 residues long. The ends were cut back, 2 bases at V and 1 base at J, with 14 bases in the middle. Germline CDR1 is MNHNS and CDR2 is SASEGT. CDR3 sequence: CASSETVWRPQETQYF. The CDR3 region has the DNA TGTGCCAGCAGTGAAACGGTGTGGCGGCCCCAAGAGACCCAGTACTTC.

This chain uses TRBV4-1 with TRBJ2-2; D is uncertain. CDR1 and CDR2 (germline): MGHRA, YSYEKL. V was cut by 1 base and J by 3 bases, with 3 bases left in between. This CDR3 comprises 13 residues. CDR3 residues: CASSQVYTGELFF. The CDR3 coding sequence is TGCGCCAGCAGCCAAGTGTACACCGGGGAGCTGTTTTTT.

The genes are TRBV15 and TRBJ1-4; TRBD1 is a possible D gene (6 bases). V lost 6 bases and J lost 4, with 21 bases in between. Germline values: CDR1 LNHNV, CDR2 YYDKDF (reference sequence). The CDR3 covers 17 residues. The CDR3 bases are TGTGCCACCAGGGATCTCTCGGGGGCAGCAAGTAATGAAAAACTGTTTTTT. Residues: CATRDLSGAASNEKLFF. The whole variable domain, filled in from reference TRBV15 and TRBJ1-4, reads DAMVIQNPRYQVTQFGKPVTLSCSQTLNHNVMYWYQQKSSQAPKLLFHYYDKDFNNEADTPDNFQSRRPNTSFCFLDIRSPGLGDTAMYLCATRDLSGAASNEKLFFGSGTQLSVL.

The V gene is TRBV27, the J gene TRBJ1-1, with D possibly being TRBD1 (5 bases). This CDR3 is 13 amino acids long. Per germline, CDR1 MNHEY and CDR2 SMNVEV (reference sequence). V was cut by 4 bases and J by 0 bases, with 6 bases left in between. The DNA of the CDR3 is TGTGCCAGCAGTTGGGGGGTGAACACTGAAGCTTTCTTT. Residues: CASSWGVNTEAFF.

The chain couples TRBV30 to TRBJ1-5; D is undetermined. This CDR3 region has 14 residues. Germline CDR1 reads GTSNPN; CDR2 reads SVGIG (reference sequence). Trimming removed 5 bases at V and 1 base at J, with 12 bases between. Here the CDR3 reads CAWQRLGSNQPQHF. The CDR3 DNA reads as TGTGCCTGGCAAAGACTCGGCAGCAATCAGCCCCAGCATTTT. The complete variable domain, with remaining parts taken from reference TRBV30 and TRBJ1-5, reads SQTIHQWPATLVQPVGSPLSLECTVEGTSNPNLYWYRQAAGRGLQLLFYSVGIGQISSEVPQNLSASRPQDRQFILSSKKLLLSDSGFYLCAWQRLGSNQPQHFGDGTRLSIL.

The chain is built from TRBV7-9 and TRBJ2-7, with D possibly TRBD2 on 5 matching bases. Trimming removed 5 bases from V and 5 bases from J, with 16 bases in between. The CDR3 consists of 14 residues. Looked up from germline, CDR1 is SEHNR and CDR2 is FQNEAQ (reference sequence). CDR3 protein: CASSQANRRHEQYF. Written as DNA, the CDR3 is TGTGCCAGCAGCCAAGCGAATCGGAGGCACGAGCAGTACTTC. The entire variable domain, with the rest obtained from reference TRBV7-9 and TRBJ2-7, is as follows: DTGVSQNPRHKITKRGQNVTFRCDPISEHNRLYWYRQTLGQGPEFLTYFQNEAQLEKSRLLSDRFSAERPKGSFSTLEIQRTEQGDSAMYLCASSQANRRHEQYFGPGTRLTVT.

CDR3 nucleotides: TGTGCCAGCAGTGATACAGGGACCGAAGCTTTCTTT. It translates to CASSDTGTEAFF. J is TRBJ1-1 and V is TRBV28, with D possibly being TRBD1 (6 bases). The CDR3 runs 12 residues. Trimming removed 5 bases from V and 8 bases from J, with 12 bases in between. CDR1 MDHEN and CDR2 SYDVKM come from the germline V gene.

The V call is TRBV5-1, the J call TRBJ1-2; no clear D. This CDR3 has 15 amino acids. Germline assignment: CDR1 SGHRS and CDR2 YFSETQ. V lost 4 bases to trimming and J lost 0 bases, with 13 bases between them. The CDR3 is CASSPPDGTNYGYTF. CDR3 coding DNA: TGCGCCAGCAGCCCCCCGGACGGGACTAACTATGGCTACACCTTC.

The chain employs TRBV9 and TRBJ2-7; 9 bases agree with TRBD2. The trim removed 2 bases at V and 4 bases at J, leaving 7 bases unmatched. Germline CDR1 reads SGDLS; CDR2 reads YYNGEE. CDR3 length equals 15 residues. Here the CDR3 DNA reads TGTGCCAGCAGCGTCGGGACTAGCTCGGTGTACGAGCAGTACTTC. Its translation: CASSVGTSSVYEQYF. The full variable domain, rest sourced from reference TRBV9 and TRBJ2-7, is DSGVTQTPKHLITATGQRVTLRCSPRSGDLSVYWYQQSLDQGLQFLIQYYNGEERAKGNILERFSAQQFPDLHSELNLSSLELGDSALYFCASSVGTSSVYEQYFGPGTRLTVT.

This chain links TRBV4-1 with TRBJ1-5, with a weak D call TRBD1 (6 bases). The V end was cut by 4 bases, the J end by 3 bases, with 10 bases between. This CDR3 is built from 14 residues. Germline CDR1 reads MGHRA; CDR2 reads YSYEKL. CDR3 sequence: CASSPRTANQPQHF. CDR3 sequence (DNA): TGCGCCAGCAGCCCACGGACAGCCAATCAGCCCCAGCATTTT.

This chain connects TRBV27 to TRBJ2-1; possible D gene TRBD1, 5 bases. The germline V and J ends were trimmed by 5 bases and 6 bases, with 14 bases remaining between them. The CDR3 consists of 14 residues. Germline V gene lookup returns CDR1 MNHEY and CDR2 SMNVEV (reference sequence). This CDR3 is CASSPQEWVNEQFF. DNA for the CDR3: TGTGCCAGCAGTCCACAGGAGTGGGTCAATGAGCAGTTCTTC.

This clone appeared once. This chain connects TRBV5-1 to TRBJ2-5, with D possibly TRBD1 on 6 matching bases. Germline V gene lookup returns CDR1 SGHRS and CDR2 YFSETQ. The ends were cut back, 0 bases at V and 2 bases at J, with 17 bases in the middle. The CDR3 sequence is 17 residues long. CDR3 region: CASSLGPPGTPQETQYF. CDR3 nucleotide sequence: TGCGCCAGCAGCTTGGGACCCCCCGGGACACCTCAAGAGACCCAGTACTTC. The variable domain in full, completed from reference TRBV5-1 and TRBJ2-5, reads KAGVTQTPRYLIKTRGQQVTLSCSPISGHRSVSWYQQTPGQGLQFLFEYFSETQRNKGNFPGRFSGRQFSNSRSEMNVSTLELGDSALYLCASSLGPPGTPQETQYFGPGTRLLVL.

The V call is TRBV5-6, the J call TRBJ1-2; no reliable D call. V lost 0 bases to trimming and J lost 4 bases, with 7 bases between them. Germline V gene sequence: CDR1 SGHDT, CDR2 YYEEEE. The CDR3 contains 13 residues. The CDR3 here is CASSLGGLYGYTF. In nucleotides, the CDR3 is TGTGCCAGCAGCTTGGGTGGTCTCTATGGCTACACCTTC.

The chain couples TRBV5-5 to TRBJ2-5; 10 nucleotides agree with TRBD1. V dropped 3 bases and J dropped 3; count of bases not matched to a gene: 5. Germline assignment: CDR1 SGHKS and CDR2 YYEKEE (reference sequence). This CDR3 contains 15 residues. The DNA of the CDR3 is TGTGCCAGCAGCTCGTCCGGGACAGGGGAAGAGACCCAGTACTTC. Translated: CASSSSGTGEETQYF.

The rearrangement links TRBV4-1 to TRBJ1-5; D unresolved. The CDR3 contains 15 residues. V lost 0 bases, J lost 3 bases, and 9 bases lay in between. CDR1 and CDR2 from the germline V gene are MGHRA and YSYEKL. This CDR3 reads CASSQDYNPNQPQHF. In DNA form, the CDR3 reads TGCGCCAGCAGCCAAGATTACAACCCCAATCAGCCCCAGCATTTT.

The chain recombines TRBV28 with TRBJ2-7, with a weak D call TRBD2 (5 bases). Germline V lookup: CDR1 MDHEN, CDR2 SYDVKM. The CDR3 totals 14 residues. V lost 4 bases, J lost 1 base, and 11 bases lay in between. The CDR3 DNA reads as TGTGCCAGCAGTTCCGAGGGTAGATCCTACGAGCAGTACTTC. Amino acids: CASSSEGRSYEQYF.

The genes are TRBV5-1 and TRBJ1-1, with D perhaps matching TRBD1 (6 bases). Trimming took off 2 bases at V and 6 bases at J, with 11 bases between the two ends. The CDR3 is made up of 13 amino acids. Germline V gene lookup returns CDR1 SGHRS and CDR2 YFSETQ. The CDR3 DNA reads as TGCGCCAGCAGCTTCGAGGGGGAGGCTGAAGCTTTCTTT. It encodes CASSFEGEAEAFF.

The rearrangement uses TRBV15 and TRBJ1-1, with D unresolved. V lost 3 bases and J lost 1, with 9 bases in between. The CDR3 runs 14 residues. Germline V CDR1 and CDR2: LNHNV, YYDKDF (reference sequence). This CDR3 reads CATSSMSRNTEAFF. The CDR3 nucleotides read TGTGCCACCAGCAGTATGTCCAGGAACACTGAAGCTTTCTTT.

The chain couples TRBV6-6 to TRBJ1-2; 12 positions agree with TRBD1. V shed 5 bases, J shed 3 bases, and the junction held 4 bases outside the gene matches. The germline V gene has CDR1 MNHNY and CDR2 SVGAGI (reference sequence). This CDR3 has 15 amino acids. CDR3 loop: CASSGGQGADYGYTF. CDR3 bases: TGTGCCAGCAGTGGGGGACAGGGGGCCGACTATGGCTACACCTTC.

This chain uses TRBV4-1 with TRBJ2-5; tentative D call: TRBD2 (7 bases). The length of the CDR3 is 17 residues. CDR1 MGHRA and CDR2 YSYEKL come from the germline V gene. Trimming shortened V by 0 bases and J by 0 bases, and 14 bases separated the two germline ends. CDR3 bases: TGCGCCAGCAGCCAAGAACGGGCGGGGGCAAACCAAGAGACCCAGTACTTC. It translates to CASSQERAGANQETQYF.

The V and J genes are TRBV10-2 and TRBJ2-3; D is unclear. Germline lookup yields CDR1 WSHSY and CDR2 SAAADI. V was cut by 6 bases and J by 0 bases, with 10 bases left in between. The CDR3 consists of 14 residues. CDR3 region: CASRGSTSTDTQYF. CDR3 nucleotides: TGCGCCAGCAGAGGAAGTACTAGCACAGATACGCAGTATTTT.

J is TRBJ2-2 and V is TRBV11-2; TRBD2 might be the D (7 bases). The CDR3 sequence is 16 residues long. The germline V gene encodes CDR1 SGHAT and CDR2 FQNNGV. The V end was cut by 5 bases, the J end by 5 bases, with 18 bases between. The CDR3 loop is CASSTTGGGATGELFF. The CDR3 DNA reads as TGTGCCAGCAGCACCACGGGTGGGGGGGCAACCGGGGAGCTGTTTTTT.

The rearrangement links TRBV5-5 to TRBJ2-7, with 7 positions matching TRBD2. The CDR3 is 15 amino acids. Looked up from germline, CDR1 is SGHKS and CDR2 is YYEKEE (reference sequence). V gave up 4 bases and J gave up 2 bases; unmatched junction bases: 9. This chain's CDR3 is CASSLSGGRTYEQYV. DNA of the CDR3: TGTGCCAGCAGCCTGTCCGGGGGGAGGACCTACGAGCAGTACGTC.

The genes are TRBV19 and TRBJ1-5, with D tentatively TRBD1 (5 bases). The germline CDR1 and CDR2 sequences are LNHDA and SQIVND (reference sequence). V was shortened by 0 bases and J by 1 base, with 7 bases between the two germline ends. This CDR3 is built from 15 residues. This CDR3 is CASSIDGGSNQPQHF. DNA for the CDR3: TGTGCCAGTAGTATAGATGGGGGGAGCAATCAGCCCCAGCATTTT.

This chain links TRBV27 with TRBJ2-1; tentative D call: TRBD2 (5 bases). Germline V gene lookup returns CDR1 MNHEY and CDR2 SMNVEV (reference sequence). V was clipped by 4 bases and J by 0 bases, with 16 bases between them. The CDR3 sequence is 17 residues long. The CDR3, as DNA: TGTGCCAGCAGTTACAATAGCGTTTCGAGCTCCTACAATGAGCAGTTCTTC. Protein product: CASSYNSVSSSYNEQFF.

The chain recombines TRBV6-1 with TRBJ2-7; possible D gene TRBD1, 6 bases. This CDR3 region has 16 residues. The germline CDR1 and CDR2 sequences are MNHNS and SASEGT. The V gene lost 0 bases and the J gene lost 0 bases, with 12 bases spanning the gap. Written as DNA, the CDR3 is TGTGCCAGCAGTGAAGCTAGTGGACAGTACTCCTACGAGCAGTACGTC. It codes for CASSEASGQYSYEQYV.

This clone was observed once. The CDR3 nucleotides read TGCGCCAGCAGTGAGAATCCACCGGGACAGGGGGATGGCTACACCTTC. It is translated as CASSENPPGQGDGYTF. The chain has TRBV10-2 and TRBJ1-2, with TRBD1 identical over 11 bases. The CDR3 is made up of 16 amino acids. J lost 6 bases, V lost 2 bases, and 8 bases had no gene match. The germline V gene encodes CDR1 WSHSY and CDR2 SAAADI.

The genes are TRBV7-3 and TRBJ2-1; tentatively, D is TRBD2 (5 bases). The CDR3 runs to 13 residues. V lost 5 bases and J lost 4, with 9 bases in between. Germline CDR1 reads SGHTA; CDR2 reads FQGTGA. DNA of the CDR3: TGTGCCAGCAGCGATACTAGTTACAATGAGCAGTTCTTC. Its translation is CASSDTSYNEQFF.

The chain couples TRBV5-1 to TRBJ2-5, with D uncertain. The J call is doubtful: the DNA matches TRBJ2-7 better. The germline V gene encodes CDR1 SGHRS and CDR2 YFSETQ. The CDR3 is made up of 11 amino acids. The CDR3 reads CASSIATEQYF. CDR3 nucleotide sequence: TGCGCCAGCAGCATTGCAACCGAGCAGTACTTC.

The chain recombines TRBV7-8 with TRBJ2-3; tentative D call: TRBD1 (5 bases). The CDR3 length is 16 residues. CDR1 is SGHVS and CDR2 is FQNEAQ in the germline V gene. V was clipped by 7 bases and J by 3 bases, with 20 bases between them. The CDR3 nucleotides are TGTGCCAGCACCAAAAGTCATATCAGGGTGACAGATACGCAGTATTTT. It specifies CASTKSHIRVTDTQYF.